The rows below give T cell receptor beta chains drawn from one sample of a study of CD8+ T cells in alopecia areata. Clones were read by immunoSEQ multiplex PCR, and TCRdb kept only the in-frame ones, dropping some. The table shows about 290,000 clones, with 58% occurring only once. The sample consisted of CD4+ T cells sorted from blood, taken at week 24, from a patient treated with tofacitinib. The receptors come from a human donor with alopecia areata. Each CDR3 is given without its conserved first and last residue. Fields, in order: V gene, J gene, D gene, CDR3 protein. A D gene is named only where the DNA matches it firmly.

TRBV5-5	TRBJ1-2	TRBD1	ASEGGQGLEGYT
TRBV7-9	TRBJ2-5	TRBD2	ASSNPSGFKETQY
TRBV27	TRBJ1-6	TRBD1	ASSPAGTGVSPLH
TRBV6-5	TRBJ2-5	.	ASRSSWGEETQY
TRBV30	TRBJ2-2	.	AWSVQEPGELF
TRBV30	TRBJ1-2	.	AWMGWSDGYT
TRBV29-1	TRBJ2-3	.	SVSVGSYTDTQY
TRBV29-1	TRBJ1-1	.	SVEGTSNTEAF
TRBV29-1	TRBJ1-4	TRBD1	SVGGGRNEKLF
TRBV29-1	TRBJ2-2	.	SVYRTSNTGELF
TRBV5-6	TRBJ1-2	.	ASSLGQNGYT
TRBV5-4	TRBJ2-4	.	ASSNRSSKNIQY
TRBV7-2	TRBJ1-2	TRBD1	ASSPDRDDGYT
TRBV7-2	TRBJ1-2	TRBD1	ASSTRTGGQSYGYT
TRBV5-1	TRBJ2-1	.	ASSFEPQGSSYNEQF
TRBV7-2	TRBJ2-3	TRBD2	ASSRTSGGMTDTQY
TRBV7-2	TRBJ2-1	.	ASSFMNEQF
TRBV30	TRBJ2-7	TRBD2	AWKVSGGAAQY
TRBV6-6	TRBJ1-2	TRBD1	ASSYGTGSNYGYT
TRBV7-9	TRBJ1-5	.	ASSKPGSQPQH
TRBV7-3	TRBJ2-3	.	ASSKTHGGTQY
TRBV2	TRBJ2-3	.	ASGGPDTQY
TRBV2	TRBJ2-1	TRBD2	ASSEPGLALWQF
TRBV6-5	TRBJ1-2	TRBD1	ASSSGTGGFNGYT
TRBV30	TRBJ2-2	.	AWRVRLTGELF
TRBV28	TRBJ2-4	.	ASTVGAKNIQY